These 24 T cell receptor beta chains were all obtained from the same sample, sequenced in a study of graft-versus-host responses after intestinal transplantation. Measured with immunoSEQ multiplex PCR; TCRdb has only the in-frame clones, and not every one. The sample has thousands of clones; roughly 29% are singletons. The sequencing used alloreactive CD4+ T cells from a mixed lymphocyte reaction culture, collected before intestinal transplant. Subset meaning: CFSE-low proliferating T cells sorted from approximately 6-day pre-transplant mixed lymphocyte reaction (GvH or HvG direction). The receptors derive from a human patient who received an intestinal transplant.

This clone was detected only a few times. V is TRBV7-2 and J is TRBJ2-2; D is possibly TRBD2 (5 bases). Germline loops: CDR1 SGHTA, CDR2 FQGNSA. Deletions cut 8 bases from V and 8 bases from J, with 18 bases between. This CDR3 has 14 residues. CDR3 residues: CASYTPGVQGELFF. CDR3 coding DNA: TGTGCCAGCTACACACCCGGGGTTCAGGGGGAGCTGTTTTTT.

This clone showed up just a few times. The gene calls are TRBV2 and TRBJ2-3; unclear D gene. CDR3 length equals 14 residues. Germline assignment: CDR1 SNHLY and CDR2 FYNNEI. The V and J ends lost 6 bases and 0 bases respectively, with 10 bases between them. The CDR3 reads CASRLLFSTDTQYF. CDR3 sequence (DNA): TGTGCCAGCAGATTACTATTTAGCACAGATACGCAGTATTTT.

This clone was recorded a few times. The chain uses TRBV7-9 and TRBJ2-2; 10 nucleotides line up with TRBD2. Looked up from germline, CDR1 is SEHNR and CDR2 is FQNEAQ (reference sequence). V lost 1 base and J lost 5; bases outside the gene matches: 10. This CDR3 region has 18 residues. DNA for the CDR3: TGTGCCAGCAGCTTAGATGGCGGTAGCGGGAGGCGAACCGGGGAGCTGTTTTTT. It yields the protein CASSLDGGSGRRTGELFF.

The chain uses TRBV6-5 and TRBJ1-1; 7 positions agree with TRBD1. The V gene end was trimmed by 4 bases and the J gene end by 1 base; junction bases not matched to a gene: 6. This CDR3 comprises 15 residues. Germline V gives CDR1 MNHEY, CDR2 SVGAGI. The CDR3 bases are TGTGCCAGCAGTTCTCCGGGACAGAAGAACACTGAAGCTTTCTTT. This codes for CASSSPGQKNTEAFF.

The chain couples TRBV25-1 to TRBJ1-4; D is undetermined. CDR3 length: 15 amino acids. Germline CDR1 reads MGHDK; CDR2 reads SYGVNS. V dropped 2 bases and J dropped 8 bases, with 15 bases sitting between them. As DNA, the CDR3 is TGTGCCAGCAGTGAAAGTCCGGCAGGAGGAGAAAAACTGTTTTTT. Translation gives CASSESPAGGEKLFF.

CDR3 in amino acids: CASSLRRGGLSSYNEQFF. The CDR3 coding sequence is TGTGCCAGCAGCCTCCGAAGGGGGGGTCTCAGCTCCTACAATGAGCAGTTCTTC. The chain carries TRBV5-6 and TRBJ2-1; the D gene is possibly TRBD2 (7 bases). This CDR3 spans 18 amino acids. Looked up from germline, CDR1 is SGHDT and CDR2 is YYEEEE. V dropped 4 bases and J dropped 0 bases, with 20 bases sitting between them.

The chain combines TRBV27 with TRBJ1-6; D is ambiguous. The CDR3 has 15 amino acids. The V gene lost 3 bases and the J gene lost 6 bases, with 12 bases spanning the gap. From germline, CDR1 is MNHEY and CDR2 SMNVEV (reference sequence). CDR3: CASSFQIFPNSPLHF. DNA of the CDR3: TGTGCCAGCAGTTTTCAGATTTTCCCTAATTCACCCCTCCACTTT.

By proportion, this clone is medium-sized. The genes are TRBV19 and TRBJ2-7; 9 nucleotides line up with TRBD1. This CDR3 is 15 amino acids long. Germline V gives CDR1 LNHDA, CDR2 SQIVND (reference sequence). The V gene end was trimmed by 5 bases and the J gene end by 2 bases; junction bases not matched to a gene: 7. The CDR3 region is CASSFGTGKTYEQYF. DNA of the CDR3: TGTGCCAGTAGTTTTGGGACAGGGAAAACCTACGAGCAGTACTTC. Drawing the rest from reference TRBV19 and TRBJ2-7, the complete variable domain is DGGITQSPKYLFRKEGQNVTLSCEQNLNHDAMYWYRQDPGQGLRLIYYSQIVNDFQKGDIAEGYSVSREKKESFPLTVTSAQKNPTAFYLCASSFGTGKTYEQYFGPGTRLTVT.

The chain uses TRBV11-3 and TRBJ2-3; 7 bases agree with TRBD1. This CDR3 is built from 16 residues. With 5 bases clipped from V and 4 bases from J, the junction kept 12 bases outside the gene matches. The germline CDR1 and CDR2 sequences are SGHNT and YENEEA. In DNA form, the CDR3 reads TGTGCCAGCAGCCGATCCGGGCTAGGGGGCCCAGATACGCAGTATTTT. This encodes CASSRSGLGGPDTQYF.

This clone has more than one count but fewer than ten. The V gene is TRBV11-2, the J gene TRBJ2-1; 12 bases are a match to TRBD2. The CDR3 is made up of 15 amino acids. Germline V gene lookup returns CDR1 SGHAT and CDR2 FQNNGV. The junction had 4 bases not matched to a gene; V was cut back by 2 bases and J by 8 bases. The CDR3 DNA reads TGTGCCAGCAGCTTATGGGCTAGCGGGAGGGATGAGCAGTTCTTC. This encodes CASSLWASGRDEQFF.

The chain combines TRBV6-5 with TRBJ1-5; D might be TRBD1 (5 bases). Trimming pared 6 bases from V and 5 bases from J, leaving 11 bases between. CDR3 length equals 13 residues. CDR1 and CDR2 (germline): MNHEY, SVGAGI. The CDR3 DNA sequence: TGTGCCAGCAGAGACAGTTTAGATCAGCCCCAGCATTTT. Translated, it gives CASRDSLDQPQHF.

In DNA form, the CDR3 reads TGCGCCAGCAGCTTGCTTCCGTCCTACGAGCAGTACTTC. Its translation is CASSLLPSYEQYF. This sequence joins TRBV5-1 and TRBJ2-7, with D unclear. Germline CDR1 and CDR2: SGHRS and YFSETQ. Between the trimmed V and J ends, which lost 1 base and 1 base, there was a span of 6 bases. This CDR3 spans 13 amino acids.

The chain joins TRBV7-9 to TRBJ2-2, with 9 bases fitting TRBD1. The V segment lost 4 bases and the J segment 9 bases; nucleotides outside the gene matches: 15. The length of the CDR3 is 17 residues. In germline, CDR1 is SEHNR, CDR2 FQNEAQ (reference sequence). The CDR3 DNA reads TGTGCCAGCAGCTCTAGTTTTGGGACAGGGAAGTTCCGGGAGCTGTTTTTT. Amino acids: CASSSSFGTGKFRELFF. Looking up the rest from reference TRBV7-9 and TRBJ2-2 gives the full variable domain: DTGVSQNPRHKITKRGQNVTFRCDPISEHNRLYWYRQTLGQGPEFLTYFQNEAQLEKSRLLSDRFSAERPKGSFSTLEIQRTEQGDSAMYLCASSSSFGTGKFRELFFGEGSRLTVL.

The CDR3 loop reads CASSQDGTSGRAETQYF. The DNA for the CDR3 is TGTGCCAGCAGCCAAGATGGGACTAGCGGGAGGGCCGAGACCCAGTACTTC. The chain uses TRBV4-2 and TRBJ2-5, with 16 bases aligning to TRBD2. The germline V gene encodes CDR1 LGHNA and CDR2 YNFKEQ. The junction had 3 bases not matched to a gene; V was cut back by 0 bases and J by 5 bases. CDR3 length: 17 residues.

This chain links TRBV19 with TRBJ1-1, with D unclear. The CDR3 consists of 13 residues. Germline V lookup: CDR1 LNHDA, CDR2 SQIVND (reference sequence). Trimming removed 3 bases at V and 3 bases at J, with 8 bases between. CDR3: CASSMKSDTEAFF. The DNA for the CDR3 is TGTGCCAGTAGTATGAAGTCGGACACTGAAGCTTTCTTT.

This rearrangement joins TRBV19 to TRBJ1-1; the D gene is possibly TRBD1 (6 bases). V lost 7 bases, J lost 4 bases, and 13 bases lay in between. The CDR3 contains 13 residues. Germline V CDR1 and CDR2: LNHDA, SQIVND (reference sequence). The CDR3 is CASTRTAGTEAFF. CDR3 coding DNA: TGTGCCAGTACCCGGACAGCCGGCACTGAAGCTTTCTTT.

This chain joins TRBV7-3 and TRBJ2-2; D might be TRBD1 (6 bases). The V gene lost 5 bases and the J gene lost 1 base, with 14 bases spanning the gap. Germline CDR1 and CDR2: SGHTA and FQGTGA. The CDR3 contains 16 residues. CDR3 region: CASSKQGALNTGELFF. For the CDR3, the DNA is TGTGCCAGCAGCAAACAGGGAGCTTTGAACACCGGGGAGCTGTTTTTT.

The chain combines TRBV7-9 with TRBJ1-6; perhaps TRBD1 as D (5 bases). The CDR3 is 15 amino acids. Germline loops: CDR1 SEHNR, CDR2 FQNEAQ (reference sequence). Deletions cut 3 bases from V and 8 bases from J, with 14 bases between. This CDR3 is CASSLGRVAHSPLHF. CDR3 sequence (DNA): TGTGCCAGCAGCTTGGGCAGGGTGGCCCATTCACCCCTCCACTTT. Together with reference TRBV7-9 and TRBJ1-6, the CDR3 gives the full variable domain: DTGVSQNPRHKITKRGQNVTFRCDPISEHNRLYWYRQTLGQGPEFLTYFQNEAQLEKSRLLSDRFSAERPKGSFSTLEIQRTEQGDSAMYLCASSLGRVAHSPLHFGNGTRLTVT.

CDR3 protein: CASSLDSSSYNEQFF. DNA of the CDR3: TGCGCCAGCAGCTTGGACTCAAGCTCCTACAATGAGCAGTTCTTC. The genes are TRBV5-1 and TRBJ2-1; D is uncertain. Per the germline V gene, CDR1 is SGHRS and CDR2 is YFSETQ. The V end was cut by 0 bases, the J end by 0 bases, with 7 bases between. The CDR3 extends over 15 amino acids.

J is TRBJ1-2 and V is TRBV28; the match to TRBD1 covers 10 bases. This CDR3 is 16 amino acids long. Trimming cost V 3 bases and J 3 bases; bases outside gene matches: 7. CDR1 and CDR2 (germline): MDHEN, SYDVKM. The CDR3 sequence is CASSFPPGQGHYGYTF. CDR3 bases: TGTGCCAGCAGTTTCCCGCCGGGACAGGGGCACTATGGCTACACCTTC.

This CDR3 reads CASPIKVLKQGWNEQFF. For the CDR3, the DNA is TGTGCCAGCCCGATTAAGGTGCTCAAGCAGGGGTGGAATGAGCAGTTCTTC. J is TRBJ2-1 and V is TRBV9; a possible D gene is TRBD1 (6 bases). CDR3 size: 17 residues. Germline CDR1 is SGDLS and CDR2 is YYNGEE. Trimming cost V 7 bases and J 7 bases, with 27 bases left between them.

This clone has a handful of counts. The chain links TRBV7-2 to TRBJ1-6; D not certain. The CDR3 length is 14 residues. Germline values: CDR1 SGHTA, CDR2 FQGNSA. V lost 1 base, J lost 10 bases, and 11 bases lay in between. The chain's CDR3 is CASSLVWPPSPLHF. CDR3 coding DNA: TGTGCCAGCAGCTTAGTATGGCCCCCGTCACCCCTCCACTTT.

The genes are TRBV7-9 and TRBJ1-2, with 7 bases fitting TRBD1. Per germline, CDR1 SEHNR and CDR2 FQNEAQ (reference sequence). The CDR3 spans 13 residues. J lost 4 bases, V lost 5 bases, and 4 bases had no gene match. The CDR3 nucleotides read TGTGCCAGCAGCCAAACAGGGGTCTATGGCTACACCTTC. Protein product: CASSQTGVYGYTF.

This clone was seen a handful of times. V and J are TRBV5-1 and TRBJ1-3, with D tentatively TRBD1 (6 bases). This CDR3 has 14 amino acids. The germline V gene encodes CDR1 SGHRS and CDR2 YFSETQ. With 4 bases removed from V and 11 bases from J, the gap between germline ends came to 19 bases. CDR3 loop: CASSGGAIGAPIYF. Written as DNA, the CDR3 is TGCGCCAGCAGCGGGGGGGCTATTGGGGCCCCCATATATTTT.